This is a list of T cell receptor beta chains from one sample in a study of blood T cell repertoires in COVID-19. Profiling relied on immunoSEQ multiplex PCR, and the TCRdb table lists in-frame clones only, not all of them. The sample has under 250,000 clones; around four fifths are singletons. The material sequenced was PBMCs or T cells enriched from blood (not recorded which). These receptors came from a woman in her forties or fifties who had been exposed to COVID-19. The CDR3 runs from the conserved cysteine through the conserved F or W. D genes are given only for firm matches. Size is omitted from some rows. Given values are once, few, many or a class for expanded clones.

.,TRBJ2-1,TRBV18,TRBD2,CASSQEGLAGGTLANEQFF,TGTGCCAGCTCGCAAGAAGGACTAGCGGGGGGCACCCTGGCCAATGAGCAGTTCTTC
.,TRBJ1-1,TRBV7-2,TRBD1,CASSYLDRGGTEAFF,TGTGCCAGCAGCTACCTAGACAGGGGTGGCACTGAAGCTTTCTTT
.,TRBJ1-1,TRBV5-4,.,CASSPPPTGYGTEAFF,TGTGCCAGCAGCCCCCCCCCGACAGGATATGGGACTGAAGCTTTCTTT
once,TRBJ1-1,TRBV28,.,CASSHSGLSGTEAFF,TGTGCCAGCAGCCATAGTGGACTCAGTGGGACTGAAGCTTTCTTT
.,TRBJ2-2,TRBV6-2/TRBV6-3,.,CASSYRTMTNTGELFF,TGTGCCAGCAGTTATAGGACTATGACGAACACCGGGGAGCTGTTTTTT
.,TRBJ2-5,TRBV5-5,.,CASSLGVRLETQYF,TGTGCCAGCAGCTTGGGGGTCAGGCTAGAGACCCAGTACTTC
.,TRBJ1-2,TRBV5-1,.,CASSQATGGGYTF,TGCGCCAGCAGCCAAGCGACTGGCGGAGGCTACACCTTC
.,TRBJ1-1,TRBV3-1/TRBV3-2,.,CASSQDLRGKAEAFF,TGTGCCAGCAGCCAAGATTTAAGGGGGAAGGCTGAAGCTTTCTTT
.,TRBJ2-7,TRBV28,TRBD2,CASQGLAGIYEQYF,TGTGCCAGCCAGGGACTAGCGGGGATCTACGAGCAGTACTTC
.,TRBJ1-3,TRBV19,.,CASSTSGQPGNTIYF,TGTGCCAGTAGTACTTCTGGACAGCCGGGAAACACCATATATTTT
.,TRBJ2-3,TRBV12-3/TRBV12-4,.,CASRGPGVFTQYF,TGTGCCAGCCGCGGGCCCGGCGTCTTCACGCAGTATTTT
few,TRBJ1-5,TRBV2,.,CASGGPNQPQHF,TGTGCCAGCGGCGGCCCCAATCAGCCCCAGCATTTT
.,TRBJ2-4,TRBV5-1,TRBD1,CASSIGTGGNIQYF,TGCGCCAGCAGCATTGGGACAGGGGGAAACATTCAGTACTTC
.,TRBJ2-4,TRBV21-1,.,CASSEDTKGNIQYF,TGTGCCAGCAGCGAGGATACCAAGGGGAACATTCAGTACTTC
.,TRBJ1-1,TRBV9,TRBD1,CASSVGGTDTEAFF,TGTGCCAGCAGCGTAGGAGGGACAGACACTGAAGCTTTCTTT
few,TRBJ2-5,TRBV10-2,TRBD1,CASTRDRLGETQYF,TGCGCCAGCACCCGGGACAGGCTGGGTGAGACCCAGTACTTC
.,TRBJ2-2,TRBV10-3,TRBD1,CAIRRDRGTGELFF,TGTGCCATCAGGAGGGACAGGGGCACCGGGGAGCTGTTTTTT
.,TRBJ2-1,TRBV7-2,TRBD1,CASSLGTGGSNEQFF,TGTGCCAGCAGCCTGGGGACAGGGGGTAGCAATGAGCAGTTCTTC
.,TRBJ2-7,TRBV11-2,TRBD2,CASSWGTGGGSSYEQYF,TGTGCCAGCAGCTGGGGGACTGGCGGGGGAAGCTCCTACGAGCAGTACTTC
.,TRBJ2-7,TRBV2,TRBD1,CASRATGHEQYF,TGTGCCAGCAGAGCGACAGGGCACGAGCAGTACTTC
once,TRBJ2-7,TRBV7-6,TRBD1,CASSPRDRLREQYF,TGTGCCAGCAGCCCCCGGGACAGGCTAAGGGAGCAGTACTTC
.,TRBJ1-1,TRBV5-6,.,CASSYPGGNTEAFF,TGTGCCAGCAGCTATCCCGGGGGGAACACTGAAGCTTTCTTT
few,TRBJ1-1,TRBV18,TRBD1,CASSADRGTEAFF,TGTGCCAGCTCGGCGGACAGGGGAACTGAAGCTTTCTTT
.,TRBJ2-5,TRBV29-1,TRBD1,CSVEGDSLVETQYF,TGCAGCGTTGAGGGGGACAGTCTTGTAGAGACCCAGTACTTC